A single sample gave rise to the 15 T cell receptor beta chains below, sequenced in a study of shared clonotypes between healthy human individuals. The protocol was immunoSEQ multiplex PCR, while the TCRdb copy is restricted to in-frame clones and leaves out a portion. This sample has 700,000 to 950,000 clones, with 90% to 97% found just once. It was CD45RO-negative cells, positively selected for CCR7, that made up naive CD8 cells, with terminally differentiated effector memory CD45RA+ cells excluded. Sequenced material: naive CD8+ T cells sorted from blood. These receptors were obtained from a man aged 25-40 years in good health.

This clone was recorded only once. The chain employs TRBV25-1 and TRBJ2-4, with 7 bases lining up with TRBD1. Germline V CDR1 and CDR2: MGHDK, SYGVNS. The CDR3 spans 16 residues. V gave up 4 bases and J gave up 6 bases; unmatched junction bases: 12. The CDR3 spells CASSGGQYRSGNIQYF. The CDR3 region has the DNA TGTGCCAGCAGTGGGGGACAGTATAGGTCAGGAAACATTCAGTACTTC. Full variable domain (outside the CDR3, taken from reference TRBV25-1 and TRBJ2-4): EADIYQTPRYLVIGTGKKITLECSQTMGHDKMYWYQQDPGMELHLIHYSYGVNSTEKGDLSSESTVSRIRTEHFPLTLESARPSHTSQYLCASSGGQYRSGNIQYFGAGTRLSVL.

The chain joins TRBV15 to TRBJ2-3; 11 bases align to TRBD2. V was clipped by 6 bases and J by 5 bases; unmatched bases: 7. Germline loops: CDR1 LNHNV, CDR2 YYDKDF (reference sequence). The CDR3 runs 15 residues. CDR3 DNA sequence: TGTGCCACCAGTGTACTAGCGGGAGTCAGAGATACGCAGTATTTT. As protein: CATSVLAGVRDTQYF.

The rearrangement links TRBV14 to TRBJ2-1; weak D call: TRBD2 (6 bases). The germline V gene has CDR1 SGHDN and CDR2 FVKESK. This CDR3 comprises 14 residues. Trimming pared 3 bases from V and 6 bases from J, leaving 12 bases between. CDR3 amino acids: CASSHSGWINEQFF. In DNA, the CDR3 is TGTGCCAGCAGCCATAGCGGCTGGATCAATGAGCAGTTCTTC.

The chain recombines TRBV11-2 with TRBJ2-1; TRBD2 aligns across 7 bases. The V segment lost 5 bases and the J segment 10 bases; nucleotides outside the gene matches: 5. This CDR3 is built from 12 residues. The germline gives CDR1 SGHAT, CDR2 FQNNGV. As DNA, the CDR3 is TGTGCCAGCAGCACAACGACTAGCGAGCAGTTCTTC. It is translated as CASSTTTSEQFF.

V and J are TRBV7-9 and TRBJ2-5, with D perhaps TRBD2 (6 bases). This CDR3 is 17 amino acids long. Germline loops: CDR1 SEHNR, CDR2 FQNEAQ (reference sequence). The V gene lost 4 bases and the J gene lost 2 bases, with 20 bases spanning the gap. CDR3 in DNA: TGTGCCAGCAGCTCCTCTCCCGGAGGGGACGCGCAAGAGACCCAGTACTTC. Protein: CASSSSPGGDAQETQYF.

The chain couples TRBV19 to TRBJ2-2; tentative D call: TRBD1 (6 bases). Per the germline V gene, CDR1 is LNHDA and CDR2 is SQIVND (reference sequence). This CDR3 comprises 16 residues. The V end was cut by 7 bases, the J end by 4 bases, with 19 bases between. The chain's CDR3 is CASTHRDPLFTGELFF. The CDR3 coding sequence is TGTGCCAGTACTCACAGGGATCCTCTCTTCACCGGGGAGCTGTTTTTT. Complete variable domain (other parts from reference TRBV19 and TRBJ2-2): DGGITQSPKYLFRKEGQNVTLSCEQNLNHDAMYWYRQDPGQGLRLIYYSQIVNDFQKGDIAEGYSVSREKKESFPLTVTSAQKNPTAFYLCASTHRDPLFTGELFFGEGSRLTVL.

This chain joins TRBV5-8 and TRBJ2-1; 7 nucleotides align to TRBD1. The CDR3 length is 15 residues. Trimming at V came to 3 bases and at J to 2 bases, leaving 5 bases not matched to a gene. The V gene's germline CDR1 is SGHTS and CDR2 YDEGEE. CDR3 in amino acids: CASSYGQATYNEQFF. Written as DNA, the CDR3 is TGTGCCAGCAGCTATGGACAGGCTACCTACAATGAGCAGTTCTTC.

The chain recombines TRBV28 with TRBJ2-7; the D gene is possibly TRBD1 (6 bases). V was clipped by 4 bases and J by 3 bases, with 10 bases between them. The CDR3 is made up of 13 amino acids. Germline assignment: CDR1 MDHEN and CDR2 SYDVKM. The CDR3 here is CASSSGHHYEQYF. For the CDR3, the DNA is TGTGCCAGCAGTTCGGGACACCACTACGAGCAGTACTTC.

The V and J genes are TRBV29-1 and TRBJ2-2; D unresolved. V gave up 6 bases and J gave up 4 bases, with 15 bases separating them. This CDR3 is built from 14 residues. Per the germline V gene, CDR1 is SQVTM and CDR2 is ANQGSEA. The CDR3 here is CSVGISTGTGELFF. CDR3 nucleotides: TGCAGCGTCGGTATTTCTACCGGCACCGGGGAGCTGTTTTTT.

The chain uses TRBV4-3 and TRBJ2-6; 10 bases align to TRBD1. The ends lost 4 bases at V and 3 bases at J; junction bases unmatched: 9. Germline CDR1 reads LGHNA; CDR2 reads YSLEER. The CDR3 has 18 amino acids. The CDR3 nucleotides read TGCGCCAGCAGCCGGGTAGGACAGGGGGTTTTTGGGGCCAACGTCCTGACTTTC. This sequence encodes CASSRVGQGVFGANVLTF.

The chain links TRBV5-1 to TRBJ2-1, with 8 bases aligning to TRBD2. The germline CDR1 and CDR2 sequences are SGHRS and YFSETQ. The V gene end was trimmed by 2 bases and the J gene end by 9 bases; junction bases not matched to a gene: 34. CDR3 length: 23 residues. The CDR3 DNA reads TGCGCCAGCAGCTTCCCCGACCTCGTAAGCGGGAGTTTAGGGCAATCGCTCAGGAGTGAGCAGTTCTTC. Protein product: CASSFPDLVSGSLGQSLRSEQFF.

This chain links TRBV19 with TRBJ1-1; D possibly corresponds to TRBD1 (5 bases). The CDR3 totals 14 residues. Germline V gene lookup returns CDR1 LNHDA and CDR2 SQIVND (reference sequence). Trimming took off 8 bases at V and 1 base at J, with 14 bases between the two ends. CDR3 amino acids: CASARGWENTEAFF. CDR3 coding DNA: TGTGCCAGTGCAAGGGGTTGGGAGAACACTGAAGCTTTCTTT. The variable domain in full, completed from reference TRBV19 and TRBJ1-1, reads DGGITQSPKYLFRKEGQNVTLSCEQNLNHDAMYWYRQDPGQGLRLIYYSQIVNDFQKGDIAEGYSVSREKKESFPLTVTSAQKNPTAFYLCASARGWENTEAFFGQGTRLTVV.

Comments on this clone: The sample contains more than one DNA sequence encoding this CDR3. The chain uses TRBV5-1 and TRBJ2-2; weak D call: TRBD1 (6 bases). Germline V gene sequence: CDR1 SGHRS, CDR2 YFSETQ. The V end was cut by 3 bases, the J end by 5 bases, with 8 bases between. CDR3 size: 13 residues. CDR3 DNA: TGCGCCAGCAGCTCCAGGGGAACCGGGGAGCTGTTTTTT. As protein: CASSSRGTGELFF.

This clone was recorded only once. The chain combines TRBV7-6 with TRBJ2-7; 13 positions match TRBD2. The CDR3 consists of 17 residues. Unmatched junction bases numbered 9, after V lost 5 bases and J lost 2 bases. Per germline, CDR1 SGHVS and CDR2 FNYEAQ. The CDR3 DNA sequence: TGTGCCAGCAGCCCAAACACCGGGACTAGCGGGGCCTACGAGCAGTACTTC. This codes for CASSPNTGTSGAYEQYF.

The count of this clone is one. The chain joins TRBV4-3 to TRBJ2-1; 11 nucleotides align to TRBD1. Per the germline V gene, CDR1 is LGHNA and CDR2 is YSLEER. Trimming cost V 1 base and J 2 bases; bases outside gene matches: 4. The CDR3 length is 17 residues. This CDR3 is CASSQVGTGGAYNEQFF. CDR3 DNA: TGCGCCAGCAGCCAAGTGGGGACAGGGGGGGCCTACAATGAGCAGTTCTTC.